This T cell receptor (beta chain) was captured by sequencing in a study of blood T cell repertoires in COVID-19. Study-wide background: Acute and convalescent COVID-19 specimens originated in the United States, Italy and Spain. Sample material is recorded as cDNA or gDNA derived from T cells, B-cell-depleted T cells, or PBMCs.

Trimming stripped 4 bases from V and 7 bases from J, with 8 bases between. Germline CDR1 is DFQATT and CDR2 is SNEGSKA (reference sequence). The CDR3 runs to 10 residues. Original handling: Reference gene primer amplification yielded estimated nucleated cell counts. Sequencing used immunoSEQ multiplex PCR; TCRdb keeps in-frame clones, though not all of them. The V and J calls and clone size were taken over from that table, and D and trimming were inferred from the DNA. This sample yields over 400,000 clones, of which around 86% are seen a single time; over 1.3% belongs to the top ten. This receptor was taken from a woman under 40 with active or convalescent COVID-19. The chain recombines TRBV20-1 with TRBJ2-7; unclear D gene. The material sequenced was peripheral blood. CDR3 coding DNA: TGCAGTGCTAAAGCTGCAGAGCAGTACTTC. Residues: CSAKAAEQYF.